These T cell receptor beta chains were read from a single sample in a study of siplizumab effects on memory and regulatory T cells. Method: immunoSEQ multiplex PCR; TCRdb's copy keeps in-frame clones and lacks some. Among more than 45,000 clones listed, 80% to 95% were seen once. The sample consisted of CD8+ T cells sorted from blood. The receptors originated from a human donor in good health. The CDR3 runs from the conserved cysteine through the conserved F or W. The D gene is left open where the match is weak. Rows may omit the clone size; those that give it use once, few, many or a size class.

. | TRBJ2-5 | TRBV7-2 | . | CASSFDSGGETQYF | TGTGCCAGCAGCTTCGACTCCGGAGGGGAGACCCAGTACTTC
. | TRBJ2-3 | TRBV11-2 | . | CASSLEITWSTDTQYF | TGTGCCAGCAGCTTAGAAATCACCTGGAGCACAGATACGCAGTATTTT
. | TRBJ1-1 | TRBV19 | TRBD1 | CASSPRDRVNTEAFF | TGTGCCAGTAGCCCCCGGGACAGGGTGAACACTGAAGCTTTCTTT
. | TRBJ2-7 | TRBV7-9 | . | CASSPGPTLSYEQYF | TGTGCCAGCAGCCCGGGACCCACCCTCTCCTACGAGCAGTACTTC
. | TRBJ2-1 | TRBV5-6 | TRBD1 | CASRGWGQGDNEQFF | TGTGCCAGCAGGGGATGGGGACAGGGGGACAATGAGCAGTTCTTC
. | TRBJ1-1 | TRBV7-8 | . | CASSPGTLSEAFF | TGTGCCAGCAGCCCCGGGACACTAAGCGAAGCTTTCTTT
once | TRBJ2-3 | TRBV9 | . | CASSVWSQPDTQYF | TGTGCCAGCAGCGTATGGAGTCAGCCAGATACGCAGTATTTT
. | TRBJ2-1 | TRBV6-1 | . | CASSEIREKFF | TGTGCCAGCAGTGAAATAAGGGAAAAGTTCTTC
. | TRBJ2-3 | TRBV30 | . | CAWSVMSDTQYF | TGTGCCTGGAGTGTTATGTCAGATACGCAGTATTTT
. | TRBJ2-1 | TRBV4-3 | TRBD2 | CASSQASGTYNEQFF | TGCGCCAGCAGCCAAGCTAGCGGGACGTACAATGAGCAGTTCTTC
once | TRBJ2-3 | TRBV13 | . | CASSLSTNPPDTQYF | TGTGCCAGCAGCTTAAGTACTAACCCCCCAGATACGCAGTATTTT
once | TRBJ2-7 | TRBV29-1 | TRBD1 | CSVDPDREGSYEQYF | TGCAGCGTTGACCCCGACAGGGAAGGCTCCTACGAGCAGTACTTC
. | TRBJ2-3 | TRBV12-5 | TRBD2 | CASRLAGGGTDTQYF | TGTGCTTCACGATTAGCGGGAGGAGGCACAGATACGCAGTATTTT
. | TRBJ2-1 | TRBV7-6 | . | CASSLDGNNEQFF | TGTGCCAGCAGCTTAGACGGGAATAATGAGCAGTTCTTC
. | TRBJ2-4 | TRBV5-1 | TRBD2 | CASPGAWLAGVNIQYF | TGCGCCAGCCCCGGAGCTTGGCTAGCGGGAGTAAACATTCAGTACTTC
. | TRBJ2-5 | TRBV10-2 | . | CASSVRPGETQYF | TGCGCCAGCAGTGTCAGGCCGGGGGAGACCCAGTACTTC
. | TRBJ2-7 | TRBV27 | TRBD2 | CASSLYVTSGPQPPYEQYF | TGTGCCAGCAGTTTATATGTGACTAGCGGACCCCAACCCCCCTACGAGCAGTACTTC
. | TRBJ2-7 | TRBV9 | TRBD2 | CASSEGLAGGLEQYF | TGTGCCAGCAGCGAGGGACTAGCGGGGGGTCTGGAGCAGTACTTC
once | TRBJ2-7 | TRBV4-1 | TRBD2 | CASSQDAGGPYEQYF | TGCGCCAGCAGCCAAGATGCGGGAGGGCCCTACGAGCAGTACTTC
. | TRBJ2-3 | TRBV18 | . | CASSPQEYHTDTQYF | TGTGCCAGCTCACCTCAGGAATATCACACAGATACGCAGTATTTT
. | TRBJ2-1 | TRBV2 | . | CASSDPLAGDYNEQFF | TGTGCCAGCAGTGACCCCCTAGCCGGAGACTACAATGAGCAGTTCTTC
. | TRBJ2-7 | TRBV4-1 | TRBD2 | CASSPGLAGGLYEQYF | TGCGCCAGCAGCCCCGGACTAGCGGGAGGGCTTTACGAGCAGTACTTC
. | TRBJ1-1 | TRBV7-2 | . | CASSLEPLRGEGTEAFF | TGTGCCAGCAGCTTAGAGCCCCTCAGAGGCGAGGGGACTGAAGCTTTCTTT
once | TRBJ1-1 | TRBV27 | . | CASSWGTEAFF | TGTGCCAGCAGTTGGGGGACTGAAGCTTTCTTT
. | TRBJ2-1 | TRBV28 | . | CASSLEALEHEQFF | TGTGCCAGCAGTTTAGAGGCCCTAGAACATGAGCAGTTCTTC
. | TRBJ1-1 | TRBV5-5 | . | CASSLGGNTEAFF | TGTGCCAGCAGCTTGGGGGGGAACACTGAAGCTTTCTTT
. | TRBJ2-5 | TRBV9 | . | CASSTAGSQETQYF | TGTGCCAGCAGCACAGCAGGGTCCCAAGAGACCCAGTACTTC
. | TRBJ2-1 | TRBV6-1 | TRBD2 | CASTAGGTYNEQFF | TGTGCCAGCACAGCGGGAGGCACCTACAATGAGCAGTTCTTC
. | TRBJ1-6 | TRBV30 | . | CAWSHNEVSPLHF | TGTGCCTGGAGCCATAACGAGGTATCACCCCTCCACTTT
. | TRBJ2-1 | TRBV9 | TRBD2 | CASSVSSGRGNEQFF | TGTGCCAGCAGCGTCTCTAGCGGGAGGGGGAATGAGCAGTTCTTC
once | TRBJ2-7 | TRBV5-1 | TRBD2 | CASSSTSGSYEQYF | TGCGCCAGCTCCTCGACTAGCGGGTCCTACGAGCAGTACTTC
. | TRBJ2-7 | TRBV19 | . | CASSIVPRTVYEQYF | TGTGCCAGTAGTATAGTGCCCCGGACAGTTTACGAGCAGTACTTC
. | TRBJ2-5 | TRBV7-9 | . | CASSLEGWGRQETQYF | TGTGCCAGCAGCTTAGAAGGGTGGGGGCGCCAAGAGACCCAGTACTTC
. | TRBJ1-2 | TRBV2 | TRBD1 | CASSPDRDSVYTF | TGTGCCAGCAGTCCTGACAGGGATTCCGTCTACACCTTC
. | TRBJ2-7 | TRBV28 | . | CATLRRDPYEQYF | TGTGCCACCCTCCGGAGGGACCCCTACGAGCAGTACTTC
. | TRBJ1-2 | TRBV6-1 | . | CASSNGQGGYTF | TGTGCCAGCAGTAACGGGCAGGGTGGCTACACCTTC
. | TRBJ2-7 | TRBV27 | . | CASRKWGASRVGSYEQYF | TGTGCCAGCAGGAAGTGGGGGGCAAGTCGTGTGGGGTCCTACGAGCAGTACTTC
. | TRBJ2-5 | TRBV7-9 | . | CASSLSELGQKQETQYF | TGTGCCAGCAGCTTAAGCGAATTGGGACAAAAACAAGAGACCCAGTACTTC
. | TRBJ2-5 | TRBV28 | . | CASNIQEGVGETQYF | TGTGCCAGCAACATACAGGAAGGGGTTGGGGAGACCCAGTACTTC
. | TRBJ2-5 | TRBV15 | TRBD1 | CATSRGTGIQETQYF | TGTGCCACCAGCAGAGGGACAGGGATCCAAGAGACCCAGTACTTC